This TCR beta chain was observed in a study of blood T cells in healthy people across ages. The use of a sample-barcoded 5' primer and a J-beta primer mix characterized a second PCR of 7 to 11 cycles. TCRdb called the 5' RACE reads again in MiXCR, with one record for every CDR3 protein. The data contain some 1.4 million distinct CDR3 sequences, 42% of them singletons. With 6 bases removed from V and 10 bases from J, the gap between germline ends came to 10 bases. CDR3 length equals 11 residues. Germline V CDR1 and CDR2: SNHLY, FYNNEI. The sequenced sample consisted of blood. This TCR was recovered from a woman between 18 and 30 years old in good health. The chain links TRBV2 to TRBJ2-1, with D uncertain. The CDR3 here is CASRSVYEQFF. The CDR3 DNA follows: TGTGCCAGCAGATCGGTGTACGAGCAGTTCTTC.